This TCR beta chain was observed in a study of beta chain features in type 1 diabetes. Researchers reported sorting CD4+ naive, central memory, regulatory and stem cell-like memory cells via CD45RO/CCR7/CD25/CD127/CD95/CD27. J lost 3 bases, V lost 4 bases, and 2 bases had no gene match. The length of the CDR3 is 13 residues. The germline gives CDR1 SGHRS, CDR2 YFSETQ. Since all of the isolated RNA was reverse transcribed, expressed TCRB transcripts were what got sequenced. The protocol was immunoSEQ multiplex PCR, while the TCRdb copy is restricted to in-frame clones and leaves out a portion. Here the sample spans 310,000 or so clones, roughly 9.6% being singletons.

The origin of this receptor is a woman aged 25 to 39 in good health. Specimen: naive CD4+ T cells from blood. The chain has TRBV5-1 and TRBJ1-1; TRBD1 matches 8 bases. The CDR3 DNA reads as TGCGCCAGCAGCCCGGGACAGGACACTGAAGCTTTCTTT. Protein sequence: CASSPGQDTEAFF. Using reference TRBV5-1 and TRBJ1-1 for the parts outside the CDR3, the full variable domain is KAGVTQTPRYLIKTRGQQVTLSCSPISGHRSVSWYQQTPGQGLQFLFEYFSETQRNKGNFPGRFSGRQFSNSRSEMNVSTLELGDSALYLCASSPGQDTEAFFGQGTRLTVV.